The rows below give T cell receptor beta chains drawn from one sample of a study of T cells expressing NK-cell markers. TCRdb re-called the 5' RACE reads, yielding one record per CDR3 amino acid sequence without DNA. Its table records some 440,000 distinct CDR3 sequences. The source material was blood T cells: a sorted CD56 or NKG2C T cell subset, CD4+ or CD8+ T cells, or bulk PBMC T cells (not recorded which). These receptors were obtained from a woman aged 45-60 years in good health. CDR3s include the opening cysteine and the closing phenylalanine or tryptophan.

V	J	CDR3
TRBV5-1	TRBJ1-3	CASSRASGPGNTIYF
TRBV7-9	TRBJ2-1	CASSPEPGRKDNNEQFF
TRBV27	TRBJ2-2	CASSGASGRSTGELFF
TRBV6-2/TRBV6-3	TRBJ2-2	CASSYPGDKMGELFF
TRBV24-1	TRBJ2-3	CATSEASQDTQYF
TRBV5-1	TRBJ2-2	CASSLGTSGYLGELFF
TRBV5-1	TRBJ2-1	CASSLTGTQGPEQFF
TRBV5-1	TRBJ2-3	CASSFGSVQDTQYF
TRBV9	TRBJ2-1	CASSFTGLAGYNEQFF
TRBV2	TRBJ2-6	CATQRGSSAGANVLTF
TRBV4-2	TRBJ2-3	CASSQDLGDPAQDTQYF
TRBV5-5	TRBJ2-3	CASSLGLAGTGRYF
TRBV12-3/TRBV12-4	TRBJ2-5	CASSNRPGRETQYF
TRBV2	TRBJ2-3	CASRWTISTDTQYF
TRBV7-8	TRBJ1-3	CASSNRPPGQGVSGNTIYF
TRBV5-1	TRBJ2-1	CASSPLGQGGNEQFF
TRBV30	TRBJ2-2	CAWSVGASGRTGELFF
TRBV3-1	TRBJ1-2	CASSDRAVGDYGYTF
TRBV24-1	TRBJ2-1	CATSDPWRERNEQFF
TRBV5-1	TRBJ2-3	CASSLGATGTDTQYF
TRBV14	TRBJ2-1	CASSQLGQGNEQFF
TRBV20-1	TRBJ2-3	CSAMHPSGLPSTDTQYF
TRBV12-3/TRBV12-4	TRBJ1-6	CASSFRRKNSPLHF